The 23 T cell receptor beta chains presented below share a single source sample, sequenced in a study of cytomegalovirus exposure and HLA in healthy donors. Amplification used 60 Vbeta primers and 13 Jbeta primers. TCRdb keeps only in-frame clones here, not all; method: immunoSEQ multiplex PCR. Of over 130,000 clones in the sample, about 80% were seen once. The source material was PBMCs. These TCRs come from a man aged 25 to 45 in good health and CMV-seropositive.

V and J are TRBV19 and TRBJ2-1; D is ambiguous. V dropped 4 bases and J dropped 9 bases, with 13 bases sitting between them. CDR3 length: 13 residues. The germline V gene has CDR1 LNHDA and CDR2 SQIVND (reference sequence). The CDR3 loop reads CASSTSTNLEQFF. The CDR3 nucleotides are TGTGCCAGTAGTACTTCTACTAATCTTGAGCAGTTCTTC.

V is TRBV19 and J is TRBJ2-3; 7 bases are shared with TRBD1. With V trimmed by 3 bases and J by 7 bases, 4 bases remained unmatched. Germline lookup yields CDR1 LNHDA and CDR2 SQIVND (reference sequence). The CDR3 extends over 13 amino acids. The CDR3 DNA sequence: TGTGCCAGTAGTATCGACAGGGATAATACGCAGTATTTT. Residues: CASSIDRDNTQYF. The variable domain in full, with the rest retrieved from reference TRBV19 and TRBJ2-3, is DGGITQSPKYLFRKEGQNVTLSCEQNLNHDAMYWYRQDPGQGLRLIYYSQIVNDFQKGDIAEGYSVSREKKESFPLTVTSAQKNPTAFYLCASSIDRDNTQYFGPGTRLTVL.

The CDR3 DNA sequence: TGTGCCAGTACCAATGGCTACACCTTC. The encoded protein is CASTNGYTF. The chain employs TRBV19 and TRBJ1-2; D remains ambiguous. Germline V gene lookup returns CDR1 LNHDA and CDR2 SQIVND (reference sequence). The CDR3 is made up of 9 amino acids. V dropped 7 bases and J dropped 6 bases, with 3 bases sitting between them.

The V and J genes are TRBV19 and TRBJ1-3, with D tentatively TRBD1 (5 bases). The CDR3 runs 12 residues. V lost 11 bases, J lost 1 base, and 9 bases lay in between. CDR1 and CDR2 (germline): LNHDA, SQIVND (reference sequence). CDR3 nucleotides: TGTGCCGCGGGGGGATCTGGAAACACCATATATTTT. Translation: CAAGGSGNTIYF.

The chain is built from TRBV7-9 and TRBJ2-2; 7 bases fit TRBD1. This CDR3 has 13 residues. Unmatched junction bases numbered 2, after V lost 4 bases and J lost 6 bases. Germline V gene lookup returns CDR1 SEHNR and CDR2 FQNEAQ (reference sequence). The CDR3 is CASSWQGAGELFF. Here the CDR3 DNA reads TGTGCCAGCAGCTGGCAGGGGGCCGGGGAGCTGTTTTTT.

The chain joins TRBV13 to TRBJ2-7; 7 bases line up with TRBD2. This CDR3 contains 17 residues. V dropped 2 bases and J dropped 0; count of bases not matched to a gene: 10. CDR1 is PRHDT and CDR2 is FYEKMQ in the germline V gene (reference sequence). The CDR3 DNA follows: TGTGCCAGCAGCTTATGGGGCCTAGCGGATAGCTCCTACGAGCAGTACTTC. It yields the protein CASSLWGLADSSYEQYF.

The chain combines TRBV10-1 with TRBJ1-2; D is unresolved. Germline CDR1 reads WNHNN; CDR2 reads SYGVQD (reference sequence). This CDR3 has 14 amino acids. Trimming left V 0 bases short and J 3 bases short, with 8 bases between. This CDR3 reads CASSESVYYYGYTF. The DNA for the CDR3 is TGCGCCAGCAGTGAGTCTGTGTATTACTATGGCTACACCTTC.

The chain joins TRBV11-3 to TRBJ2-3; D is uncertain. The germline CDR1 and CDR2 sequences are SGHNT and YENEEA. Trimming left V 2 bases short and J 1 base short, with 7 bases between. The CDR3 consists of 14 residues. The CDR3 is CASSLSEGTDTQYF. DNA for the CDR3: TGTGCCAGCAGCTTATCAGAGGGCACAGATACGCAGTATTTT.

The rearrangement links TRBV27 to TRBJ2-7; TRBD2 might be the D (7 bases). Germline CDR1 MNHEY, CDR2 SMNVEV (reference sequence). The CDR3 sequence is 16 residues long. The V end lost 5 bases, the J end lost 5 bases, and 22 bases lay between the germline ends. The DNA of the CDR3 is TGTGCCAGCAGTCCAACCCGGGGGGCGGGTTACAACGAGCAGTACTTC. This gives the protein CASSPTRGAGYNEQYF.

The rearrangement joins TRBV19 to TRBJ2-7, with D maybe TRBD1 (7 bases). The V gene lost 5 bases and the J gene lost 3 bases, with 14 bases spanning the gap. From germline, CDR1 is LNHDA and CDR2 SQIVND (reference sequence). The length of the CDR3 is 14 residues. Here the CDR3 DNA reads TGTGCCAGTAGTGCAGGGGGGACAAGCTACGAGCAGTACTTC. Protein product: CASSAGGTSYEQYF.

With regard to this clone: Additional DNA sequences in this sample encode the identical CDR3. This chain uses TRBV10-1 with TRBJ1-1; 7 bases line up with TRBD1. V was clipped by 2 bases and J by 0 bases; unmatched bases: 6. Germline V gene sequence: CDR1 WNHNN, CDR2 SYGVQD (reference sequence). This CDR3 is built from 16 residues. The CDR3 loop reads CASSEQPGGLNTEAFF. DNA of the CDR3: TGCGCCAGCAGTGAGCAGCCAGGGGGTTTGAACACTGAAGCTTTCTTT.

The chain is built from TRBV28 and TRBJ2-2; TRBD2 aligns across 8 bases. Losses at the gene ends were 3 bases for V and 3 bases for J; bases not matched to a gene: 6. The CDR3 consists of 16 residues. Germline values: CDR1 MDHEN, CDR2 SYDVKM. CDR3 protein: CASSFRGGRDTGELFF. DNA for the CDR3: TGTGCCAGCAGTTTCCGCGGGGGGCGGGACACCGGGGAGCTGTTTTTT.

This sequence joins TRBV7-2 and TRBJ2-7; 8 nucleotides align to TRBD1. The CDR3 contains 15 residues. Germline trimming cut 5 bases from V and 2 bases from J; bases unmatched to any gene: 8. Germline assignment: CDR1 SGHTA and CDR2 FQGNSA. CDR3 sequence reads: CASSRDRITTYEQYF. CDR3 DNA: TGTGCCAGCAGCCGGGACAGGATAACGACCTACGAGCAGTACTTC. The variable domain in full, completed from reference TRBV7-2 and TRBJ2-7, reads GAGVSQSPSNKVTEKGKDVELRCDPISGHTALYWYRQSLGQGLEFLIYFQGNSAPDKSGLPSDRFSAERTGGSVSTLTIQRTQQEDSAVYLCASSRDRITTYEQYFGPGTRLTVT.

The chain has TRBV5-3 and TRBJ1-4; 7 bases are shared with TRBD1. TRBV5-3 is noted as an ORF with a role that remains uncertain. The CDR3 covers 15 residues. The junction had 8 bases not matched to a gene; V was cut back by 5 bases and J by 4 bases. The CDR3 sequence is CARSRPGGFNEKLFF. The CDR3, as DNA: TGTGCCAGAAGTCGACCAGGGGGGTTTAATGAAAAACTGTTTTTT.

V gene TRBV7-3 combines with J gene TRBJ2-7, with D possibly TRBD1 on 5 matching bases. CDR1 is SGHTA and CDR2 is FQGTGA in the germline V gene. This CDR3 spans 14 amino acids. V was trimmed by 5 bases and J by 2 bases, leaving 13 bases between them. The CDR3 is CASSQKTEPYEQYF. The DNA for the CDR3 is TGTGCCAGCAGCCAAAAGACAGAGCCCTACGAGCAGTACTTC.

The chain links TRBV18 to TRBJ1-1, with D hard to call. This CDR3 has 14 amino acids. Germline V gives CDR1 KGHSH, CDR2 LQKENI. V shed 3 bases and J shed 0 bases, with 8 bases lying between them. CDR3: CASSPPGVNTEAFF. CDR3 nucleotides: TGTGCCAGCTCACCCCCCGGGGTGAACACTGAAGCTTTCTTT.

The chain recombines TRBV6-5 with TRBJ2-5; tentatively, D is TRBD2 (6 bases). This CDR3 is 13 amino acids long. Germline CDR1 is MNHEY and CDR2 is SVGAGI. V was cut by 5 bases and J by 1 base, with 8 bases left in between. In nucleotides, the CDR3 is TGTGCCAGCAGTCGGGACTTCCAAGAGACCCAGTACTTC. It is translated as CASSRDFQETQYF.

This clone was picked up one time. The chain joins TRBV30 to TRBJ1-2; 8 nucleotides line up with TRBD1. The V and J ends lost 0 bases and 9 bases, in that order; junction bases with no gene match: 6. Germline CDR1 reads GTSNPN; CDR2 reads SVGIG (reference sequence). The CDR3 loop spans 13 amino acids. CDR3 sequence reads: CAWSVQGATRYTF. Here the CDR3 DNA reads TGTGCCTGGAGTGTTCAGGGGGCCACACGCTACACCTTC.

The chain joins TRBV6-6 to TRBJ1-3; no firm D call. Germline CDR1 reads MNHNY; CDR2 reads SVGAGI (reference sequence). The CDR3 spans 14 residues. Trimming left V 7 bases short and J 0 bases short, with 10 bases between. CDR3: CASTTASSGNTIYF. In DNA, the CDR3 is TGTGCCAGCACTACCGCGTCCTCTGGAAACACCATATATTTT.

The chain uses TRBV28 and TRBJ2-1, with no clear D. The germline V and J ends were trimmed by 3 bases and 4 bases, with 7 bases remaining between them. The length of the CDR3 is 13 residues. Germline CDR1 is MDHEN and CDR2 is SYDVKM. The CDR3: CASSFYLYNEQFF. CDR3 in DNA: TGTGCCAGCAGTTTCTACTTATACAATGAGCAGTTCTTC.

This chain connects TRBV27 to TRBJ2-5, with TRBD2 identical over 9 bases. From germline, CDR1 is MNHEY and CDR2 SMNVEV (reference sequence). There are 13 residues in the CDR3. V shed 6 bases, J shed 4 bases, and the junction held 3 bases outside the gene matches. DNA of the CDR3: TGTGCCAGCAGGCGGGGGGGCCGAGAGACCCAGTACTTC. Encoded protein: CASRRGGRETQYF.

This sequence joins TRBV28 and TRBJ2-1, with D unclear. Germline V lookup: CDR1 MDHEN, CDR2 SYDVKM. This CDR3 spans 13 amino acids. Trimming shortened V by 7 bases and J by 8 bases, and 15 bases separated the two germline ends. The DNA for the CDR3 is TGTGCCAGCATCCGAGGAGTCTCCGATGAGCAGTTCTTC. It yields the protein CASIRGVSDEQFF. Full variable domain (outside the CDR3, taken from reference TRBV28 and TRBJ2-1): DVKVTQSSRYLVKRTGEKVFLECVQDMDHENMFWYRQDPGLGLRLIYFSYDVKMKEKGDIPEGYSVSREKKERFSLILESASTNQTSMYLCASIRGVSDEQFFGPGTRLTVL.

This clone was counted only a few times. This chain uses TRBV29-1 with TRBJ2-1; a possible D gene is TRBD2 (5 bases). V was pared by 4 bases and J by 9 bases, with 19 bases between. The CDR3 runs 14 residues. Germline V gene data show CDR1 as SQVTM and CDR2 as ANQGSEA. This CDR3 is CSVGSGLGEGEQFF. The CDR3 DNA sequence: TGCAGCGTTGGGTCCGGGTTGGGAGAAGGTGAGCAGTTCTTC.